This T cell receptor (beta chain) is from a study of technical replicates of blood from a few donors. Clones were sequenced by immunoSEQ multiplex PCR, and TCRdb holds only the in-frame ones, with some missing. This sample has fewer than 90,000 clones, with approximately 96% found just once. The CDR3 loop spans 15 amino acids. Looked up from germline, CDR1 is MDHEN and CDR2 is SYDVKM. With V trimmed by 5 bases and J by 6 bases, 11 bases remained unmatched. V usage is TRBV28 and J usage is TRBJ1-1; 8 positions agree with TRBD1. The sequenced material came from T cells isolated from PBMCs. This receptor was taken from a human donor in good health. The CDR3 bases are TGTGCCAGCAGTCATGCAGGGGGCGGGGAGCCTGAAGCTTTCTTT. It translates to CASSHAGGGEPEAFF.